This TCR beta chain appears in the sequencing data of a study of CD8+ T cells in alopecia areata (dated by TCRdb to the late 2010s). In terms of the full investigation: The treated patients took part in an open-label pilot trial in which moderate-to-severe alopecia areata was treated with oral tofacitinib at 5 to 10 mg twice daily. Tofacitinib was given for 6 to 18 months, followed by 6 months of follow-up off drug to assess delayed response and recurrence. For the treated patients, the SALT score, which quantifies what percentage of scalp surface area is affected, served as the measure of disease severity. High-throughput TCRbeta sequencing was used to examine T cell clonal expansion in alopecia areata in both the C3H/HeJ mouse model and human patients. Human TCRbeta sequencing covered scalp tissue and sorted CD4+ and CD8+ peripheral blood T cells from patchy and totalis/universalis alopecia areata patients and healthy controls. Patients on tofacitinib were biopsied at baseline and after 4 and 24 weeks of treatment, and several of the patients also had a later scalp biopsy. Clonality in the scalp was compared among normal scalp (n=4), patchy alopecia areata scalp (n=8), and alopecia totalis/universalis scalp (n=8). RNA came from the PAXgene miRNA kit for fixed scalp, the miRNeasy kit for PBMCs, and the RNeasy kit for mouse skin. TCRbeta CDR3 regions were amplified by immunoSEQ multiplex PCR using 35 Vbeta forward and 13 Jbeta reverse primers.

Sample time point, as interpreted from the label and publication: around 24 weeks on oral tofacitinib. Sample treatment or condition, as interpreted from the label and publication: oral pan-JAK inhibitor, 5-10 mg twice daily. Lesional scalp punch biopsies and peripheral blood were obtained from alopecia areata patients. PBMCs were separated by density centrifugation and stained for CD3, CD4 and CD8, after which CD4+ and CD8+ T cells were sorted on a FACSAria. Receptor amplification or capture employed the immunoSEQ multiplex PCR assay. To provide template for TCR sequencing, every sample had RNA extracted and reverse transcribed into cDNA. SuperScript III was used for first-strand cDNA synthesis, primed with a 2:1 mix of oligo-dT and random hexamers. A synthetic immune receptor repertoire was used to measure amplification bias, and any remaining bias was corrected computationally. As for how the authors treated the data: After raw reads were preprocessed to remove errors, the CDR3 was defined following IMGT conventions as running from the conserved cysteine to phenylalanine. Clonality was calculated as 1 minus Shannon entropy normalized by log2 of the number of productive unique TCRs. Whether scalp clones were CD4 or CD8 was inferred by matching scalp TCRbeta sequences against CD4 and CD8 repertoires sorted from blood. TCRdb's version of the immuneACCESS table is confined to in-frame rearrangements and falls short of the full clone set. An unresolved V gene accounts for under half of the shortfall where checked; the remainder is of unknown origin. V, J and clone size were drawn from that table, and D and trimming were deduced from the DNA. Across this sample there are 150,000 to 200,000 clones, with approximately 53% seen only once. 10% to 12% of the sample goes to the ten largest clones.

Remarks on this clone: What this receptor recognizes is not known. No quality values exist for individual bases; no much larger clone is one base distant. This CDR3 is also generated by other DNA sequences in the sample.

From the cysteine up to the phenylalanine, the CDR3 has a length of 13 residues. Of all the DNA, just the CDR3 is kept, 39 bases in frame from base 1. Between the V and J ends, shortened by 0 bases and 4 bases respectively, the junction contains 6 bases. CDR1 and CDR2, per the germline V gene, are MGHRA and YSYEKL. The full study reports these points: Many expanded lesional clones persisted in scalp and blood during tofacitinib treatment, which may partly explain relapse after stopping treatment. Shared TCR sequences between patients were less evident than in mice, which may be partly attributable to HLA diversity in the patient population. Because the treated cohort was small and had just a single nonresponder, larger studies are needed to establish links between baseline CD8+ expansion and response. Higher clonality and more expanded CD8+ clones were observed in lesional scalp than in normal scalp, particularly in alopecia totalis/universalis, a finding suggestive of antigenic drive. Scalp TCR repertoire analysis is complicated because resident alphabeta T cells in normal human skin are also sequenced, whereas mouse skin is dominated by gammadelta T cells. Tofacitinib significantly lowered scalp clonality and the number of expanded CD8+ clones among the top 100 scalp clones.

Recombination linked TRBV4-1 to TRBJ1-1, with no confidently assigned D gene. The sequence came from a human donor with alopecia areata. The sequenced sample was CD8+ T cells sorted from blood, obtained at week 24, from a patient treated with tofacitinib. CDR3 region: CASSQEFGTEAFF. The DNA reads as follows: TGCGCCAGCAGCCAAGAGTTTGGCACTGAAGCTTTCTTT.